Below, one TCR beta chain is given with its context. Its target is not known. The sample originates from a study of Tregs in tolerant kidney transplant recipients. Findings and limits, study-wide: This study did not directly address biological reproducibility. The small number of patients limits these findings pending further validation.

This CDR3 is 17 amino acids long. Germline trimming cut 2 bases from V and 5 bases from J; bases unmatched to any gene: 9. CDR1 and CDR2 from the germline V gene are SGHNT and YYREEE (reference sequence). Clones were sequenced by immunoSEQ multiplex PCR, and TCRdb holds only the in-frame ones, with some missing. The table has some 70,000 clones, over 80% seen once. Unstimulated Tregs (CD4+CD25+CD127-) and CD4+CD25- non-Tregs were sorted from PBMCs. The TCR sequence derives from a human donor in good health. The rearrangement joins TRBV5-4 to TRBJ2-1; 11 bases are a match to TRBD2. Specimen: CD4+ T cells from blood. The CDR3 protein is CASSLSFSGRGDNEQFF. The CDR3 DNA reads TGTGCCAGCAGCTTATCATTTAGCGGGAGGGGAGACAATGAGCAGTTCTTC.